The entry below gives a single T cell receptor (beta chain) sequence along with its context. As yet, its antigen is unknown. PCR used 60 Vbeta primers and 13 Jbeta primers. Here immunoSEQ multiplex PCR was the method, and the copy in TCRdb shows in-frame clones only, minus some. The table has some 120,000 clones, roughly 9% seen once; the top ten hold over 2.5%. This sample is part of a study of cytomegalovirus exposure and HLA in healthy donors. Findings and limits, study-wide: A few of the chains that were CMV-associated were confirmed in vitro to be specific for CMV antigens. Some V segments, including TRBV6-2 and TRBV6-3, were excluded as indistinguishable. The study put 150 to 200 TCR beta chains on its list as cytomegalovirus-associated. The likely explanation for a cluster of highly shared sequence variants was sequencing artifact.

CDR1 MNHNS and CDR2 SASEGT come from the germline V gene. The CDR3 totals 14 residues. V was clipped by 0 bases and J by 7 bases, with 13 bases between them. The TCR comes from a man aged 25 to 40 in good health and CMV-seronegative. The V gene is TRBV6-1, the J gene TRBJ2-7; TRBD2 might be the D (6 bases). Material: PBMCs. DNA of the CDR3: TGTGCCAGCAGTGAAGCCCGGGACTGGAGTGAGCAGTACTTC. It encodes CASSEARDWSEQYF.